A selection of T cell receptor beta chains follows, all from one sample in a study of blood T cell repertoires in COVID-19. Measured with immunoSEQ multiplex PCR; TCRdb has only the in-frame clones, and not every one. The table includes about 40,000 clones, just under 85% detected once. Sequenced sample: peripheral blood. The source is a woman in her fifties or sixties with acute or convalescent COVID-19. Both conserved end residues are part of each CDR3. D genes are given only for firm matches. Not every row has a clone size; where given, it reads once, few, many or a size class.

j_gene	abundance	v_gene	d_gene	CDR3nt	CDR3aa
TRBJ2-1	-	TRBV4-1	-	TGCGCCAGCAGCCAAGATAAGCCCTTTGCACTGCAGTTCTTC	CASSQDKPFALQFF
TRBJ2-2	-	TRBV24-1	TRBD1	TGTGCCACCAGTCGGACAGGGAACACCGGGGAGCTGTTTTTT	CATSRTGNTGELFF
TRBJ2-1	-	TRBV3-1/TRBV3-2	-	TGTGCCAGCAGCCATCTCCCGGACAGTTTTAATGAGCAGTTCTTC	CASSHLPDSFNEQFF
TRBJ1-1	-	TRBV29-1	TRBD1	TGCAGCGTCCCTAAGGACAGGAGGAACACTGAAGCTTTCTTT	CSVPKDRRNTEAFF
TRBJ2-7	-	TRBV6-6	-	TGTGCCAGCAGTCTCCCACGGGCAGGGACCTACGAGCAGTACTTC	CASSLPRAGTYEQYF
TRBJ1-2	once	TRBV15	TRBD1	TGTGCCACCAGCAGACCCAGACAGGGCAACTATGGCTACACCTTC	CATSRPRQGNYGYTF
TRBJ2-7	few	TRBV5-5	TRBD1	TGTGCCAGCAGCTTGGCTTTGAGACAGGGAGCCTACGAGCAGTACTTC	CASSLALRQGAYEQYF
TRBJ1-1	-	TRBV5-1	-	TGCGCCAGCAGCCCGGAGGTTCGGCAGACGAACACTGAAGCTTTCTTT	CASSPEVRQTNTEAFF
TRBJ2-1	-	TRBV19	-	TGTGCCAGTAGTATGCCAGGGCTTAATTTCTATGAGCAGTTCTTC	CASSMPGLNFYEQFF
TRBJ1-2	few	TRBV6-6	-	TGTGCCAGCAATAGAGGGGGACAAAAAGATTATGGCTACACCTTC	CASNRGGQKDYGYTF
TRBJ2-3	-	TRBV7-2	TRBD2	TGTGCCAGCAGCTGGAGCGGGGGGGCGGCAGATACGCAGTATTTT	CASSWSGGAADTQYF
TRBJ1-4	-	TRBV30	-	TGTGCCTGGAGTCAACCCGCTGGGGCTGAAAAACTGTTTTTT	CAWSQPAGAEKLFF
TRBJ2-1	-	TRBV5-1	TRBD2	TGCGCCAGCAGCTTGGTAGTCGGGAGGGGTTCCTACAATGAGCAGTTCTTC	CASSLVVGRGSYNEQFF
TRBJ2-2	-	TRBV2	TRBD1	TGTGCCAGCAGTCCGGGACAGGGGTACACCGGGGAGCTGTTTTTT	CASSPGQGYTGELFF
TRBJ2-7	-	TRBV10-2	TRBD1	TGCGCCAGCAGACAGGGGAGCTCCTACGAGCAGTACTTC	CASRQGSSYEQYF
TRBJ1-3	-	TRBV7-9	-	TGTGCCAGCAGCAATACAGGGTTACTTACTGGAAACACCATATATTTT	CASSNTGLLTGNTIYF
TRBJ1-5	few	TRBV28	-	TGTGCCAGCCAGTTTAGCAATCAGCCCCAGCATTTT	CASQFSNQPQHF
TRBJ1-6	-	TRBV2	-	TGTGCCAGCCAGACAGTTGTCGATTCACCCCTCCACTTT	CASQTVVDSPLHF
TRBJ2-5	-	TRBV3-1/TRBV3-2	TRBD2	TGTGCCAGCCGCGGGACTAGCGGGGGAGTAGAGACCCAGTACTTC	CASRGTSGGVETQYF
TRBJ2-1	few	TRBV5-4	-	TGTGCCAGCAGCTTGGGTAGGGGCAGCACCACGGTTAATGAGCAGTTCTTC	CASSLGRGSTTVNEQFF
TRBJ2-1	-	TRBV29-1	-	TGCAGCGTTGAAGAAGGGGGGGTTAGGGATGAGCAGTTCTTC	CSVEEGGVRDEQFF
TRBJ1-4	-	TRBV30	-	TGTGCCTGGAGACTGACAGGTCTTAATGAAAAACTGTTTTTT	CAWRLTGLNEKLFF
TRBJ2-7	-	TRBV5-1	TRBD1	TGCGCCAGCAGCCAAGGACAGGGGGATAAGCAGTACTTC	CASSQGQGDKQYF
TRBJ1-5	-	TRBV2	-	TGTGCCAGCAGTGAAGCCCCGGACATTGGCGGGCATTTT	CASSEAPDIGGHF
TRBJ2-7	-	TRBV5-1	TRBD2	TGCGCCAGCAGCTTAACTAGCGGGAATTTAAGGTACGAGCAGTACTTC	CASSLTSGNLRYEQYF
TRBJ2-3	once	TRBV5-1	-	TGCGCCAGCAGCGCGGGGACAGCTCAAGATACGCAGTATTTT	CASSAGTAQDTQYF
TRBJ2-1	-	TRBV5-1	TRBD2	TGCGCCAGCCGTAGGTCGACCGGGACTAGCGGGAAGAACAATGAGCAGTTCTTC	CASRRSTGTSGKNNEQFF
TRBJ1-5	-	TRBV15	-	TGTGCCACCAGCAGAGATCCGGGTGGCAATCAGCCCCAGCATTTT	CATSRDPGGNQPQHF
TRBJ2-1	-	TRBV7-6	-	TGTGCCAGCAGCTTAGCGGCGGGGAGCGGTGAGCAGTTCTTC	CASSLAAGSGEQFF
TRBJ2-1	-	TRBV9	-	TGTGCCAGCAGCGAAGGGGTAACGAATGAGCAGTTCTTC	CASSEGVTNEQFF
TRBJ1-4	-	TRBV19	TRBD1	TGTGCCAGTAGCCAGGGGGCACGTGAAAAACTGTTTTTT	CASSQGAREKLFF